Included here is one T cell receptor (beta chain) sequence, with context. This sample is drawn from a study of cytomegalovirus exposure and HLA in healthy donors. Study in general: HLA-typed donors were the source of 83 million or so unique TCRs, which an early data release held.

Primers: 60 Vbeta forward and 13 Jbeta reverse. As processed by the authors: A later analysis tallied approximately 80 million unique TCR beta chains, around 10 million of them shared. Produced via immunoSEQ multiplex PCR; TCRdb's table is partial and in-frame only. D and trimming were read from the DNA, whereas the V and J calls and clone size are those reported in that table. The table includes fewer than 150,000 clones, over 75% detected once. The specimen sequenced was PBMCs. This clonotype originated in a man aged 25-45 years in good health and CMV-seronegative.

Here the CDR3 DNA reads TGTGCCAGCAGTAGACCCCAGGGGGCTTCCTACGAGCAGTACTTC. It codes for CASSRPQGASYEQYF. The genes are TRBV28 and TRBJ2-7; TRBD1 aligns across 8 bases. The CDR3 has 15 residues. J lost 1 base, V lost 5 bases, and 7 bases had no gene match. The germline V gene encodes CDR1 MDHEN and CDR2 SYDVKM.